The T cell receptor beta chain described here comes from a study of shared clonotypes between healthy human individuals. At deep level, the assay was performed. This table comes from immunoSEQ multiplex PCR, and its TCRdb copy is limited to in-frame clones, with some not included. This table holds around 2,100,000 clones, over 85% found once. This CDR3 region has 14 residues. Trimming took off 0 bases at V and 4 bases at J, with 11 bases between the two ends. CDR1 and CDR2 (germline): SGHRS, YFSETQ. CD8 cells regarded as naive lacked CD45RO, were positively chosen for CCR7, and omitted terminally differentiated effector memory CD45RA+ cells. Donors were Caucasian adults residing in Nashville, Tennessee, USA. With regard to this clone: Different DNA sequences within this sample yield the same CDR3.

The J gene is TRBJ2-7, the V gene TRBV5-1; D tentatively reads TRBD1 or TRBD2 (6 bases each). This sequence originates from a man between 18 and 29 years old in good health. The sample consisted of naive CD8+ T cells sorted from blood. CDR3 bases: TGCGCCAGCAGCTTGGCCGGGGGCAGTTACGAGCAGTACTTC. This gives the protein CASSLAGGSYEQYF.